This T cell receptor beta chain appears in the sequencing data of a study of long-term antiretroviral therapy in people with HIV. The CDR3 runs 14 residues. CDR1 SGDLS and CDR2 YYNGEE come from the germline V gene. V was cut by 2 bases and J by 5 bases, with 13 bases left in between. About this clone itself: Antigen unknown.

The immunoSEQ assay was v3.0, run at survey level. Sequencing set out to capture about 40,000-50,000 T-cell genomes per sample. TCRdb's table, derived via immunoSEQ multiplex PCR, lists solely in-frame clones and lacks some. The data hold around 30,000 clones, with nearly 97% observed a single time. Study-level results: Repertoire dominance by clones expanded before ART was seen at all time points. Diversity went up after ART and still fell short of transplant donor controls.

The receptor was derived from a man under 40 with HIV. The specimen comprised unsorted PBMCs, sampled 5.3 years after starting antiretroviral therapy. The V gene is TRBV9, the J gene TRBJ2-5; a possible D gene is TRBD1 (6 bases). This CDR3 is CASSVGAHGETQYF. CDR3 sequence (DNA): TGTGCCAGCAGCGTGGGGGCCCACGGGGAGACCCAGTACTTC.